The clone carrying this T cell receptor (beta chain) was seen a handful of times. Germline and junction disagree at one end, which may indicate a read error. The data derive from a study of spatial heterogeneity in lung cancer. The CDR3 consists of 9 residues. Germline CDR1 is DFQATT and CDR2 is SNEGSKA (reference sequence). All TCR cDNA molecules were individually tagged with a unique molecular identifier. Each CDR3 protein gets one entry after TCRdb re-called the 5' RACE reads with MiXCR. The repertoire holds about 19,000 distinct CDR3 sequences, with 8% to 10% as singletons. Time point described: blood at routine non-recurrence follow-up after resection.

The source material was PBMCs, sampled at follow-up. This sequence joins TRBV20-1 and TRBJ2-5, with 10 bases matching TRBD1. The receptor was derived from a female donor with early-stage non-small cell lung cancer. DNA of the CDR3: TGCAGTGCTTGGGACAGGGGAGGCTTC. This encodes CSAWDRGGF.